Presented here are 14 T cell receptor beta chains from one specimen sequenced in a study of cytomegalovirus exposure and HLA in healthy donors. Vbeta (60) and Jbeta (13) primers were used in the PCR. The method was immunoSEQ multiplex PCR; TCRdb's version includes in-frame clones alone and lacks a portion of them. Seen here are tens of thousands of clones, around 84% observed once, and the top ten hold around 4.3%. Sequencing used PBMCs. These receptors originate from a woman aged 40-49 years in good health and CMV-seropositive.

The chain couples TRBV15 to TRBJ2-5; 7 bases map to TRBD2. Germline V gives CDR1 LNHNV, CDR2 YYDKDF (reference sequence). This CDR3 region has 24 residues. V dropped 0 bases and J dropped 4; count of bases not matched to a gene: 32. CDR3 sequence reads: CATSRDWGGRSGKVGVRGGETQYF. The CDR3 DNA reads as TGTGCCACCAGCAGAGATTGGGGTGGCAGGAGCGGGAAAGTGGGAGTTCGCGGGGGAGAGACCCAGTACTTC.

This clone was seen a handful of times. The rearrangement uses TRBV11-1 and TRBJ2-5; 8 nucleotides line up with TRBD1. V trimming: 1 base; J trimming: 7 bases; junction bases outside the gene matches: 5. This CDR3 has 14 amino acids. Per the germline V gene, CDR1 is SGHAT and CDR2 is FQDESV (reference sequence). The CDR3 bases are TGTGCCAGCAGCTTAGTTGACAGGGGAGGGACCCAGTACTTC. Residues: CASSLVDRGGTQYF.

This sequence joins TRBV6-1 and TRBJ1-1; 8 bases fit TRBD1. The CDR3 consists of 14 residues. V lost 4 bases and J lost 2; bases outside the gene matches: 3. CDR1 is MNHNS, CDR2 SASEGT, per germline. The CDR3 DNA follows: TGTGCCAGCAGTGTGGACAGGGCCAACACTGAAGCTTTCTTT. This sequence encodes CASSVDRANTEAFF.

The chain carries TRBV28 and TRBJ2-7; D gene uncertain. In germline, CDR1 is MDHEN, CDR2 SYDVKM. The CDR3 length is 14 residues. Trimming removed 8 bases at V and 2 bases at J, with 16 bases between. In DNA, the CDR3 is TGTGCCAGCCGAGTTAGCCTTATCCCCTACGAGCAGTACTTC. Residues: CASRVSLIPYEQYF.

This chain connects TRBV7-2 to TRBJ1-2; maybe TRBD1 (6 bases). Trimming removed 1 base at V and 6 bases at J, with 18 bases between. This CDR3 spans 16 amino acids. Looked up from germline, CDR1 is SGHTA and CDR2 is FQGNSA. Here the CDR3 reads CASSLVGYSGADGYTF. CDR3 bases: TGTGCCAGCAGCTTAGTTGGTTATTCAGGGGCGGATGGCTACACCTTC.

The J gene is TRBJ2-5, the V gene TRBV2, with a tentative D call TRBD1 (6 bases). The CDR3 length is 13 residues. V shed 6 bases and J shed 4 bases, with 12 bases lying between them. CDR1 and CDR2 (germline): SNHLY, FYNNEI. CDR3 protein: CASRPQGLETQYF. For the CDR3, the DNA is TGTGCCAGCAGGCCGCAGGGGCTAGAGACCCAGTACTTC.

The chain has TRBV18 and TRBJ2-3, with TRBD2 matching 11 bases. This CDR3 comprises 15 residues. Germline CDR1 is KGHSH and CDR2 is LQKENI. Trimming at V came to 0 bases and at J to 4 bases, leaving 0 bases not matched to a gene. Here the CDR3 DNA reads TGTGCCAGCTCACCACCACTAGCGGGAGCAGATACGCAGTATTTT. Translation gives CASSPPLAGADTQYF. The variable domain in full, with the rest retrieved from reference TRBV18 and TRBJ2-3, is NAGVMQNPRHLVRRRGQEARLRCSPMKGHSHVYWYRQLPEEGLKFMVYLQKENIIDESGMPKERFSAEFPKEGPSILRIQQVVRGDSAAYFCASSPPLAGADTQYFGPGTRLTVL.

A few counts support this clone. J is TRBJ2-3 and V is TRBV7-8; TRBD2 agrees at 11 bases. The CDR3 extends over 15 amino acids. Trimming removed 1 base from V and 14 bases from J; junction bases left unmatched: 11. CDR1 is SGHVS, CDR2 FQNEAQ, per germline. As DNA, the CDR3 is TGTGCCAGCAGCTTAGTGGGACTAGCGGCGTCCCGGGGGTATTTT. It encodes CASSLVGLAASRGYF.

This chain connects TRBV19 to TRBJ2-2; TRBD1 matches 8 bases. Germline CDR1 and CDR2: LNHDA and SQIVND (reference sequence). The CDR3 contains 15 residues. J lost 3 bases, V lost 5 bases, and 5 bases had no gene match. The CDR3 loop is CASSWGQADTGELFF. The CDR3 nucleotides read TGTGCCAGTAGTTGGGGACAGGCAGACACCGGGGAGCTGTTTTTT.

The CDR3 DNA reads TGTGCCAGCAGCGACTTCCCCGGGACTAGCGGAAACAATGAGCAGTTCTTC. This translates into CASSDFPGTSGNNEQFF. The chain links TRBV9 to TRBJ2-1; TRBD2 aligns across 11 bases. The germline CDR1 and CDR2 sequences are SGDLS and YYNGEE. CDR3 length equals 17 residues. V trimming: 3 bases; J trimming: 5 bases; junction bases outside the gene matches: 10.

The rearrangement links TRBV5-4 to TRBJ2-1, with D possibly being TRBD2 (5 bases). CDR1 SGHNT and CDR2 YYREEE come from the germline V gene (reference sequence). CDR3 length equals 15 residues. V lost 4 bases to trimming and J lost 2 bases, with 13 bases between them. DNA of the CDR3: TGTGCCAGCAGCCCTTCTCCAGCGGCCTACAATGAGCAGTTCTTC. Translating gives CASSPSPAAYNEQFF.

This chain joins TRBV19 and TRBJ1-4, with 7 bases lining up with TRBD1. This CDR3 comprises 16 residues. Unmatched junction bases numbered 11, after V lost 10 bases and J lost 0 bases. Germline lookup yields CDR1 LNHDA and CDR2 SQIVND (reference sequence). The CDR3 bases are TGTGCCACCGCGACAGGGTTTATTGCAACTAATGAAAAACTGTTTTTT. This encodes CATATGFIATNEKLFF.

The chain employs TRBV2 and TRBJ2-7; possibly TRBD1 for D (5 bases). Germline V lookup: CDR1 SNHLY, CDR2 FYNNEI. V shed 6 bases and J shed 3 bases, with 12 bases lying between them. The CDR3 has 13 amino acids. CDR3 amino acids: CASRADTVYEQYF. CDR3 nucleotide sequence: TGTGCCAGCAGGGCGGACACGGTCTACGAGCAGTACTTC.

The chain recombines TRBV11-1 with TRBJ2-7; 8 bases map to TRBD1. Germline CDR1 SGHAT, CDR2 FQDESV (reference sequence). This CDR3 contains 14 residues. After removal of 3 bases from V and 2 bases from J, the junction contained 3 bases not matched to a gene. CDR3 amino acids: CASSFGTGTYEQYF. The CDR3 nucleotides are TGTGCCAGCAGCTTCGGGACAGGTACCTACGAGCAGTACTTC.